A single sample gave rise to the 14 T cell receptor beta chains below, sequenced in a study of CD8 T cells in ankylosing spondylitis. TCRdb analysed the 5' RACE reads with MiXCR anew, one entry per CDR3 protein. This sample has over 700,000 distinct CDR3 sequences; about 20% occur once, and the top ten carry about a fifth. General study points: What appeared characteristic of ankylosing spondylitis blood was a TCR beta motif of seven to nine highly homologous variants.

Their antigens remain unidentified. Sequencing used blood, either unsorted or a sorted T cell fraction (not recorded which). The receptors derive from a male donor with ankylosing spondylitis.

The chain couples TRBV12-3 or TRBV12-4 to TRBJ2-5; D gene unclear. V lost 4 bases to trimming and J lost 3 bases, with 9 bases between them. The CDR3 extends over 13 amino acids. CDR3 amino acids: CASSYAGEETQYF. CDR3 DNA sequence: TGTGCCAGCAGTTATGCAGGCGAAGAGACCCAGTACTTC.

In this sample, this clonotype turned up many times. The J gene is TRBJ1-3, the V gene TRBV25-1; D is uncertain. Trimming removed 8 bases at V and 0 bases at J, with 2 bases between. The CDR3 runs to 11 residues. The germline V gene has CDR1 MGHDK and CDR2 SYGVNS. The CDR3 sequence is CASGSGNTIYF. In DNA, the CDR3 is TGTGCCAGCGGCTCTGGAAACACCATATATTTT.

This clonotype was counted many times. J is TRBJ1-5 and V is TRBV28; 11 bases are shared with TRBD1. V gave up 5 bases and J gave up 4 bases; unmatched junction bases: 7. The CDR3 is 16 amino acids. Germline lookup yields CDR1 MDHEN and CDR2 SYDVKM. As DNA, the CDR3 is TGTGCCAGCAGTGCCCCGGGACAGGGGGGGAATCAGCCCCAGCATTTT. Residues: CASSAPGQGGNQPQHF.

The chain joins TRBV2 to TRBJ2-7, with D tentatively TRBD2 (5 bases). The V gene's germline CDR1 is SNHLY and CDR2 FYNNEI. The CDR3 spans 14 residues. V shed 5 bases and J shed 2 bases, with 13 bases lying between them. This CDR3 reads CASSPPGTTYEQYF. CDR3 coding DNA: TGTGCCAGCAGTCCCCCGGGAACCACCTACGAGCAGTACTTC.

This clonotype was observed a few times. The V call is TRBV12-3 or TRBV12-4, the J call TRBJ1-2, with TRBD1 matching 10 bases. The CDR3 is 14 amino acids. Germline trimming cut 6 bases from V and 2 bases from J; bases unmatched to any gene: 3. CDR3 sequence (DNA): TGTGCCAGCAGCATGACAGGGGGCAACTATGGCTACACCTTC. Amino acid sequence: CASSMTGGNYGYTF.

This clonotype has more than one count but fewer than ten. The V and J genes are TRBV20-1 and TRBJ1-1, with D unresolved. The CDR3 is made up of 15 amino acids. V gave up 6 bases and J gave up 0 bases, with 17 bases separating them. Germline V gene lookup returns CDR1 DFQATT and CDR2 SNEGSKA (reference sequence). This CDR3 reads CSAPAGGGLNTEAFF. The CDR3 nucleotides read TGCAGTGCCCCGGCGGGTGGAGGCCTGAACACTGAAGCTTTCTTT.

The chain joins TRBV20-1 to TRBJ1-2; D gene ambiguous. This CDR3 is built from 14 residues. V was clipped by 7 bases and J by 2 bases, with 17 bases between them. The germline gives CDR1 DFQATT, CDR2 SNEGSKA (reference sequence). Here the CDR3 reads CSGSWAGANYGYTF. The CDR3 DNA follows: TGCAGTGGTAGCTGGGCAGGAGCAAACTATGGCTACACCTTC.

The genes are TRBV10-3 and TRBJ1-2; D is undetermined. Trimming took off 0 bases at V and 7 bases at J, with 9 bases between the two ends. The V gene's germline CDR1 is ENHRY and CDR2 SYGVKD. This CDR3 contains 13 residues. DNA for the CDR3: TGTGCCATCAGTGAGTCGACCGCCGGTGGCTACACCTTC. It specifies CAISESTAGGYTF.

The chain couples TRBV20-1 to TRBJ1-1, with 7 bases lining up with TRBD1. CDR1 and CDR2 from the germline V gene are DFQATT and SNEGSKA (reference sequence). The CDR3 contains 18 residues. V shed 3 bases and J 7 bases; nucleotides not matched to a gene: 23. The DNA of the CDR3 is TGCAGTGCTAGGGAAGAGGGACAGTTTCTCAAAGGGGGAGGTGAAGCTTTCTTT. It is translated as CSAREEGQFLKGGGEAFF.

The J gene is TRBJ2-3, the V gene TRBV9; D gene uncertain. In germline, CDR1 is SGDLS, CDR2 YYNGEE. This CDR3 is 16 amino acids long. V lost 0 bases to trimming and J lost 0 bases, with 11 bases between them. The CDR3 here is CASSVDADASTDTQYF. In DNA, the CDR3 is TGTGCCAGCAGCGTAGATGCGGATGCTAGCACAGATACGCAGTATTTT. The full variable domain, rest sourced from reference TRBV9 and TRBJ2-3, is DSGVTQTPKHLITATGQRVTLRCSPRSGDLSVYWYQQSLDQGLQFLIQYYNGEERAKGNILERFSAQQFPDLHSELNLSSLELGDSALYFCASSVDADASTDTQYFGPGTRLTVL.

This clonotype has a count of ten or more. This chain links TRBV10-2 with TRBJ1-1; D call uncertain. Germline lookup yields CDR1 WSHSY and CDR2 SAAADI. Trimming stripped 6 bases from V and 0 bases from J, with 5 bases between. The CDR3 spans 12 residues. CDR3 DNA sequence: TGCGCCAGCAGGGGGATGAACACTGAAGCTTTCTTT. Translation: CASRGMNTEAFF.

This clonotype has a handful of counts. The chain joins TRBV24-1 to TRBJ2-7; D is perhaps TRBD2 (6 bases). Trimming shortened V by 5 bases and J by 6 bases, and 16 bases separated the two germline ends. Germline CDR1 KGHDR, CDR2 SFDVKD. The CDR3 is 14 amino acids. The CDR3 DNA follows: TGTGCCACCAGTGCCGCCGGGAGTCCTCGCGAGCAGTACTTC. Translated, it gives CATSAAGSPREQYF.

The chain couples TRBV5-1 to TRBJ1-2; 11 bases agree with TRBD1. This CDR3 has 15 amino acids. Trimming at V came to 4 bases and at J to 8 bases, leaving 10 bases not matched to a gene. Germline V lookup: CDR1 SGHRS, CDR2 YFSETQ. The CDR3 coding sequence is TGCGCCAGCAGCACGCGGACAGGGGGCGTCGAAGGCTACACCTTC. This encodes CASSTRTGGVEGYTF.

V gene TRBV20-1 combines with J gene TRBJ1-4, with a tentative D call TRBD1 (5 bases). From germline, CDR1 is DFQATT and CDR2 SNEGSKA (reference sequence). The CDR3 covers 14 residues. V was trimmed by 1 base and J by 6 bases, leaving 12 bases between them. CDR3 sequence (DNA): TGCAGTGCTAGAGTGCTGGGGGTTGATGAAAAACTGTTTTTT. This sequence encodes CSARVLGVDEKLFF.